These T cell receptor beta chains were read from a single sample in a study of T-cell reconstitution after alpha-beta-depleted transplantation in children. One entry per CDR3 protein, called by TCRdb with MiXCR from the PCR reads. This sample has hundreds of thousands of distinct CDR3 sequences; about 12% occur once, and the top ten carry 0.79%. Here the sequenced sample was PBMCs, taken before TCRalphabeta/CD19-depleted stem cell transplant. The receptors were gathered from a girl aged 2 to 10 with congenital amegakaryocytic thrombocytopenia, due to receive a stem cell transplant. CDR3s include the opening cysteine and the closing phenylalanine or tryptophan. The D gene is left open where the match is weak. Clone size is not always given. Where it is, it says once, few, many or a class for expanded clones.

CDR3 DNA	CDR3 protein	D gene	CDR3 length	clone size	V gene	J gene
TGTGCCAGCGACCCGGGCACAGATACGCAGTATTTT	CASDPGTDTQYF	NA	12	NA	TRBV2	TRBJ2-3
TGCAGTGCTAGATCAAGTACAGGGTATTTGACCCAGTACTTC	CSARSSTGYLTQYF	NA	14	many	TRBV20-1	TRBJ2-5
TGTGCCAGCGGGCGGTCCTATAATTCCTACAATGAGCAGTTCTTC	CASGRSYNSYNEQFF	NA	15	many	TRBV9	TRBJ2-1
TGTGCCAGCAGTGACGGGGGGGGACAGCAGTACTTC	CASSDGGGQQYF	NA	12	NA	TRBV12-3/TRBV12-4	TRBJ2-5
TGCAGTGCTATCCAGCGGGACAGAATGTACCAAGAGACCCAGTACTTC	CSAIQRDRMYQETQYF	NA	16	many	TRBV20-1	TRBJ2-5
TGCAGTGCAATCCCCTTGACACGTAACACTGAAGCTTTCTTT	CSAIPLTRNTEAFF	NA	14	many	TRBV20-1	TRBJ1-1
TGCAGTGCTAGGAGACTAGTGCAAGAGACCCAGTACTTC	CSARRLVQETQYF	NA	13	NA	TRBV20-1	TRBJ2-5
TGTGCCAGCAGCTTAACTGGGGGACCGAACTATGGCTACACCTTC	CASSLTGGPNYGYTF	NA	15	many	TRBV11-2	TRBJ1-2
TGCGCCAGCAGCCAGATCACAGGGGGCGCCTACAATGAGCAGTTCTTC	CASSQITGGAYNEQFF	TRBD1	16	many	TRBV5-1	TRBJ2-1
TGCGCCAGCAGCTCCCCTCCGGATAATGAGCAGTTCTTC	CASSSPPDNEQFF	NA	13	many	TRBV5-1	TRBJ2-1
TGCGCCAGCAGCCCACTGACAGGCCCAAATTTCGAAAACATTCAGTACTTC	CASSPLTGPNFENIQYF	NA	17	many	TRBV5-1	TRBJ2-4
TGCGCCAGCAGCTTTGAGGGGATTGGACTCCTGAGCACTGAAGCTTTCTTT	CASSFEGIGLLSTEAFF	NA	17	NA	TRBV5-1	TRBJ1-1
TGCGCCAGCAGCCAAAGCCACGAGCAGTACTTC	CASSQSHEQYF	NA	11	many	TRBV4-1	TRBJ2-7
TGCAGTGCTCCAAGCCCGGGACGGGCTTACAATGAGCAGTTCTTC	CSAPSPGRAYNEQFF	NA	15	NA	TRBV20-1	TRBJ2-1
TGCGCCAGCAGCTTCCTAGCCACCGAATCCCACAATGAGCAGTTCTTC	CASSFLATESHNEQFF	NA	16	many	TRBV5-1	TRBJ2-1
TGTGCCAGCAGCTTAATGGCGACGACGGACTATGGCTACACCTTC	CASSLMATTDYGYTF	NA	15	NA	TRBV7-9	TRBJ1-2
TGCAGCGTGGTGGGGCATGAGCGGTGGGCAGATACGCAGTATTTT	CSVVGHERWADTQYF	NA	15	many	TRBV29-1	TRBJ2-3
TGCGCCAGCAGGATTGGCTTAGACGGGGAGCTGTTTTTT	CASRIGLDGELFF	NA	13	many	TRBV5-1	TRBJ2-2
TGTGCCTGGAGTCGGGGGGCGAGTGAGCAGTTCTTC	CAWSRGASEQFF	NA	12	NA	TRBV30	TRBJ2-1
TGCGCCAGCAGCACGGGACTAGCGGGAGTTGGCGGGGAGCTGTTTTTT	CASSTGLAGVGGELFF	TRBD2	16	few	TRBV5-1	TRBJ2-2
TGCGCCAGCAGCTTTCAGGGGGTGAACTACGAGCAGTACTTC	CASSFQGVNYEQYF	TRBD1	14	many	TRBV5-1	TRBJ2-7
TGCGCCAGCGGAGAGCCGGGGGGGACCGGGGAGCTGTTTTTT	CASGEPGGTGELFF	TRBD2	14	NA	TRBV5-1	TRBJ2-2
TGTGCCAGCAGCAGCCGGGACGGGGCCGAGCAGTACTTC	CASSSRDGAEQYF	NA	13	NA	TRBV6-1	TRBJ2-7
TGTGCCTGGAGTGTCTCCGCGGGGATTTTCAATGAGCAGTTCTTC	CAWSVSAGIFNEQFF	NA	15	NA	TRBV30	TRBJ2-1
TGCAGTGCTACAGGTCCTAGCACAGATACGCAGTATTTT	CSATGPSTDTQYF	NA	13	many	TRBV20-1	TRBJ2-3
TGTGCCAGCAGTTTGACTAGCGGGAGACTAAATACGCAGTATTTT	CASSLTSGRLNTQYF	TRBD2	15	NA	TRBV12-3/TRBV12-4	TRBJ2-3
TGTGCCGGCAGTTTAGGGGGGGCCCCCACAGATACGCAGTATTTT	CAGSLGGAPTDTQYF	NA	15	NA	TRBV6-5	TRBJ2-3
TGTGCCAGCAGCTTAGATGGGAGTTTGGTACTGGGAACACTAGCCAAAAACATTCAGTACTTC	CASSLDGSLVLGTLAKNIQYF	NA	21	few	TRBV11-2	TRBJ2-4
TGTGCCAGCAGCGCAGGCTTTCGCGACACGGCCCGTGGCTACACCTTC	CASSAGFRDTARGYTF	NA	16	many	TRBV7-9	TRBJ1-2
TGTGCCAGCAGCTGGAACATGAACACTGAAGCTTTCTTT	CASSWNMNTEAFF	NA	13	NA	TRBV7-9	TRBJ1-1
TGTGCCAGCAGCCGTCTAACTAGCTACAATGAGCAGTTCTTC	CASSRLTSYNEQFF	NA	14	many	TRBV12-3/TRBV12-4	TRBJ2-1
TGCAGCGTTGGGGAGATTGGCGGAGGCTACACCTTC	CSVGEIGGGYTF	NA	12	many	TRBV29-1	TRBJ1-2
TGTGCCATCAGTCCAGAGGGGACAGGGGGTGCCTCCTACAATGAGCAGTTCTTC	CAISPEGTGGASYNEQFF	TRBD1	18	many	TRBV10-3	TRBJ2-1
TGCGCCAGCAGCTTGGTGGGGGGTTCCCCCGGGGAGCTGTTTTTT	CASSLVGGSPGELFF	NA	15	NA	TRBV5-1	TRBJ2-2
TGTGCCAGCAGCTTAGGTCGAAGGGGGGATGAAAAACTGTTTTTT	CASSLGRRGDEKLFF	NA	15	NA	TRBV7-6	TRBJ1-4
TGTGCCAGCAGCTTTGATGTCCTAGCGGGCCTATCAGGCAATGAGCAGTTCTTC	CASSFDVLAGLSGNEQFF	TRBD2	18	NA	TRBV7-6	TRBJ2-1
TGCAGTGCTAGAGACTCGGGGCCGACGGGCAGCAATCAGCCCCAGCATTTT	CSARDSGPTGSNQPQHF	NA	17	few	TRBV20-1	TRBJ1-5
TGTGCCAGCAGCTCTGTAAGAGTGGGACCGAACGGGGGGGATGAGCAGTTCTTC	CASSSVRVGPNGGDEQFF	TRBD2	18	NA	TRBV11-1	TRBJ2-1
TGCAGCGTTAGGGGACAGGTAGCAAACACCATATATTTT	CSVRGQVANTIYF	TRBD1	13	NA	TRBV29-1	TRBJ1-3
TGTGCCAGCAGGCGGGGGGTAATTGCAGATACGCAGTATTTT	CASRRGVIADTQYF	TRBD2	14	NA	TRBV6-5	TRBJ2-3
TGTGCCAGCAGCCCGACTAGCGGGAGGCCAGATACGCAGTATTTT	CASSPTSGRPDTQYF	TRBD2	15	many	TRBV12-3/TRBV12-4	TRBJ2-3
TGCAGTGCTAGACCCCGGGGGCGGTCCAATCAGCCCCAGCATTTT	CSARPRGRSNQPQHF	NA	15	many	TRBV20-1	TRBJ1-5
TGTGCCAGCTCGGTGAGGGACTCCAACACAGATACGCAGTATTTT	CASSVRDSNTDTQYF	NA	15	NA	TRBV18	TRBJ2-3
TGTGCCAGCAGCTTAGGAGTTGGGGGGGTTAGGGAGCAGTTCTTC	CASSLGVGGVREQFF	TRBD2	15	few	TRBV13	TRBJ2-1
TGCGCCAGCAGCACATACAGGGGGCGGGGTGGCTACACCTTC	CASSTYRGRGGYTF	TRBD1	14	NA	TRBV4-1	TRBJ1-2
TGCAGTGCTATTTATAGCGTCCTGAGCTCCTACAATGAGCAGTTCTTC	CSAIYSVLSSYNEQFF	NA	16	many	TRBV20-1	TRBJ2-1
TGTGCCAGCAGCAGAATCCCGGGACCCAGTCTCTACGAGCAGTACTTC	CASSRIPGPSLYEQYF	NA	16	few	TRBV5-5	TRBJ2-7
TGTGCCAGCAGCTTAGAGCTAGCGGTCTACAATGAGCAGTTCTTC	CASSLELAVYNEQFF	TRBD2	15	few	TRBV7-6	TRBJ2-1